These T cell receptor beta chains were read from a single sample in a study of blood T cell repertoires in COVID-19. The assay was immunoSEQ multiplex PCR, and TCRdb's table has in-frame clones only and misses some. This table holds some 160,000 clones, around 91% found once. The specimen was peripheral blood. The source is a woman aged 55-69 years with active COVID-19. Each CDR3 is given with its conserved first and last residue. Size is stated for part of the rows, as once, few or many counts, or as a class when the clone is expanded.

v_call	clone_size	j_call	cdr3_aa
TRBV29-1	-	TRBJ2-7	CSATWTRNPHEQYF
TRBV5-1	-	TRBJ1-4	CASSLAGDTNEKLFF
TRBV28	-	TRBJ2-5	CASSGTDAKGETQYF
TRBV19	-	TRBJ2-7	CASSIAGTGPPYEQYF
TRBV6-6	-	TRBJ2-7	CASSYFRGDEQYF
TRBV5-1	-	TRBJ1-4	CASSSGQGREKLFF
TRBV28	-	TRBJ2-3	CATSTGGWADTQYF
TRBV28	-	TRBJ1-6	CASSGGGANSPLHF
TRBV3-1/TRBV3-2	-	TRBJ2-7	CASSPRPGTGAHEQYF
TRBV27	once	TRBJ1-2	CASRGGNDESGYTF
TRBV7-2	-	TRBJ2-7	CASSLRGSGRGSYEQYF
TRBV19	-	TRBJ1-4	CASSQGSPDQKLFF
TRBV29-1	-	TRBJ2-2	CSVAAGTANTGELFF
TRBV2	-	TRBJ2-1	CASGVVLAGAPNEQFF
TRBV11-2	-	TRBJ2-7	CASSFLAGASYEQYF
TRBV4-1	-	TRBJ2-4	CASSQEIGRVKNIQYF
TRBV7-8	-	TRBJ2-7	CASSLRLAGPSSYEQYF
TRBV7-9	-	TRBJ2-7	CASSLITGGAEQYF
TRBV7-8	-	TRBJ1-4	CASSPTETNEKLFF
TRBV7-2	-	TRBJ1-3	CASSPSGGNTIYF
TRBV9	-	TRBJ2-1	CASSVGTTGEQFF
TRBV15	few	TRBJ2-7	CATSKDRGPYEQYF
TRBV29-1	-	TRBJ1-1	CSVVGAVGRTEAFF
TRBV29-1	-	TRBJ1-1	CSVERGNTEAFF
TRBV7-3	once	TRBJ2-3	CASSFLAADTQYF
TRBV6-5	-	TRBJ2-7	CASSSRPSGSYEQYF
TRBV3-1/TRBV3-2	-	TRBJ2-7	CASSARGGAYEQYF
TRBV28	once	TRBJ2-7	CASATQSTYEQYF
TRBV4-3	-	TRBJ2-3	CASSLRTGEDTQYF
TRBV11-2	-	TRBJ1-1	CASSLNGMNTEAFF
TRBV28	-	TRBJ2-6	CATSRTEKFSGANVLTF
TRBV28	-	TRBJ1-3	CASKPRDNLNTIYF
TRBV11-3	-	TRBJ2-5	CASSPGQGQETQYF
TRBV10-2	-	TRBJ2-4	CASADPGSIQYF
TRBV6-2/TRBV6-3	once	TRBJ2-7	CASSYLAESYEQYF
TRBV7-2	once	TRBJ2-1	CASSLGVPREQFF
TRBV7-9	-	TRBJ2-7	CASSPQGLAGYEQYF
TRBV19	once	TRBJ2-5	CASSTDRGFMETQYF
TRBV12-3/TRBV12-4	-	TRBJ2-1	CASSWEGDEQFF
TRBV29-1	-	TRBJ2-4	CSVGSGLAKNIQYF
TRBV5-4	-	TRBJ1-1	CASSPDRRNTEAFF
TRBV4-3	-	TRBJ2-2	CASSQLGGVGTGELFF
TRBV14	-	TRBJ1-3	CASSQQQVLGNTIYF
TRBV7-2	-	TRBJ2-1	CASSSPPSGRYYNEQFF
TRBV21-1	-	TRBJ2-2	CASSKTGPGQEILSGTGELFF
TRBV19	-	TRBJ2-1	CASSPGLAYEQFF
TRBV4-3	-	TRBJ1-4	CASSSVATNEKLFF
TRBV6-5	-	TRBJ1-3	CASRQTVSGNTIYF